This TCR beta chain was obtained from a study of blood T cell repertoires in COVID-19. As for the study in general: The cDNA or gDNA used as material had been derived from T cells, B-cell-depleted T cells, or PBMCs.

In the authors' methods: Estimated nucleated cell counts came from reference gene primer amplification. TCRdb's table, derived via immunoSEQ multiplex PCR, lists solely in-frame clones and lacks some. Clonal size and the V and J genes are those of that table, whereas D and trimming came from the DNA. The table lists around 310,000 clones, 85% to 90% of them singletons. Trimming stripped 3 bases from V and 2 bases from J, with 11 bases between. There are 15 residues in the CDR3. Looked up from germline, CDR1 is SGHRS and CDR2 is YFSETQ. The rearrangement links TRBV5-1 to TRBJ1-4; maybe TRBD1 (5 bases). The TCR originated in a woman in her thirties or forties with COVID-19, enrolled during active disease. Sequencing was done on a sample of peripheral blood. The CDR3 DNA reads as TGCGCCAGCAGCTCCGCAGGGCTCACTAATGAAAAACTGTTTTTT. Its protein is CASSSAGLTNEKLFF.